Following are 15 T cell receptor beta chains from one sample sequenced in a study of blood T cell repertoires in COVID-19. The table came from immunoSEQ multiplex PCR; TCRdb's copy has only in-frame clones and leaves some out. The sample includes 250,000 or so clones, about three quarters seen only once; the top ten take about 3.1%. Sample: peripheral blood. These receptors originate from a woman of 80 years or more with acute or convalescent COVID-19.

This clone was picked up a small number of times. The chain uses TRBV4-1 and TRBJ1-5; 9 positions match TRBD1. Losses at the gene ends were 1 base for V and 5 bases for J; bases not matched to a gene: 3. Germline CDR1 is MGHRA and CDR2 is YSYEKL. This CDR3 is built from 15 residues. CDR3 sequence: CASSQGDREYQPQHF. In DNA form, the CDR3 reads TGCGCCAGCAGCCAAGGGGACAGGGAATATCAGCCCCAGCATTTT.

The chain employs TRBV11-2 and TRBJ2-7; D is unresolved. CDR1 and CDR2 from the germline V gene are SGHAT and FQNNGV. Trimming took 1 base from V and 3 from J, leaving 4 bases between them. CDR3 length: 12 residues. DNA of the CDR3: TGTGCCAGCAGCTTAGTGAGCTACGAGCAGTACTTC. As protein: CASSLVSYEQYF.

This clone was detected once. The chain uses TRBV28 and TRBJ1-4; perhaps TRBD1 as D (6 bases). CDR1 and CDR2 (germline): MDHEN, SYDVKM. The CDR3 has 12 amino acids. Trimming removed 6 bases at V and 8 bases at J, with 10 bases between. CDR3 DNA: TGTGCCAGCAGCCAAGGGACAGAAAAACTGTTTTTT. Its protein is CASSQGTEKLFF.

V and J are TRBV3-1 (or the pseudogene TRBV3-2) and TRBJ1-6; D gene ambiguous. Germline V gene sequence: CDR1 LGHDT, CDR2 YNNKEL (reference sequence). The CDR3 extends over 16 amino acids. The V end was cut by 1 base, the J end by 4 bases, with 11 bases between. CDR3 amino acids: CASSQGWASYNSPLHF. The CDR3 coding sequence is TGTGCCAGCAGCCAAGGCTGGGCGAGTTATAATTCACCCCTCCACTTT.

The DNA of the CDR3 is TGTGCCAGCCGCTCTAGCGGGGTCCTATCCTACGAGCAGTACTTC. This gives the protein CASRSSGVLSYEQYF. The chain links TRBV3-1 (or the pseudogene TRBV3-2) to TRBJ2-7; the match to TRBD2 covers 9 bases. The CDR3 consists of 15 residues. Germline values: CDR1 LGHDT, CDR2 YNNKEL (reference sequence). J was trimmed by 1 base and V by 8 bases; bases with no gene match: 9.

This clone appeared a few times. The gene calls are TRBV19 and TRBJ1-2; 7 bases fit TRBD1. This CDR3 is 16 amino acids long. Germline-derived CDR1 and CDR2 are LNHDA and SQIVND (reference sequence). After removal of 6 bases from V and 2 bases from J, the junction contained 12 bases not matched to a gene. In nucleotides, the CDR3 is TGTGCCAGTAGCCTAGGGACAGCCTTTCGGAACTATGGCTACACCTTC. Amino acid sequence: CASSLGTAFRNYGYTF. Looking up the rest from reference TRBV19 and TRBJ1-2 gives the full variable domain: DGGITQSPKYLFRKEGQNVTLSCEQNLNHDAMYWYRQDPGQGLRLIYYSQIVNDFQKGDIAEGYSVSREKKESFPLTVTSAQKNPTAFYLCASSLGTAFRNYGYTFGSGTRLTVV.

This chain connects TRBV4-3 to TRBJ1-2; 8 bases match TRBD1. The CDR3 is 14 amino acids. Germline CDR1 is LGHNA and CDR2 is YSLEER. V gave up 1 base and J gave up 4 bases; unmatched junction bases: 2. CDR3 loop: CASSQGTGIYGYTF. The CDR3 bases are TGCGCCAGCAGCCAAGGGACAGGGATCTATGGCTACACCTTC.

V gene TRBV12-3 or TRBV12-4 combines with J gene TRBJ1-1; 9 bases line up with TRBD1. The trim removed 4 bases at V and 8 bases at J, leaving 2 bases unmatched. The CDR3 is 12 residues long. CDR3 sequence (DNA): TGTGCCAGCAGTTACGGACAGGGGGAAGCTTTCTTT. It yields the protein CASSYGQGEAFF.

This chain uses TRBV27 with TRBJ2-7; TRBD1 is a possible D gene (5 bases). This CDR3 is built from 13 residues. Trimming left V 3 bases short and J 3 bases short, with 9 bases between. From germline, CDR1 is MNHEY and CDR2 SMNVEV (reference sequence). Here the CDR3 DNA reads TGTGCCAGCAGTTTGGGGCGGCGCTACGAGCAGTACTTC. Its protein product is CASSLGRRYEQYF.

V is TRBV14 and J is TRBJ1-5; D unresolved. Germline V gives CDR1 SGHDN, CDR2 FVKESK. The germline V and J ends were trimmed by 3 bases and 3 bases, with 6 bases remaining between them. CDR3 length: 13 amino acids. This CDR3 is CASSQGPNQPQHF. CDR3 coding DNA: TGTGCCAGCAGCCAGGGCCCCAATCAGCCCCAGCATTTT.

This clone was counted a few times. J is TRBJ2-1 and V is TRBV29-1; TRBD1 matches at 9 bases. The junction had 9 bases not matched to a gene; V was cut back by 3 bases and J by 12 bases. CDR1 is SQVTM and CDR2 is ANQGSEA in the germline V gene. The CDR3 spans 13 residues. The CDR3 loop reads CSVDGTGSLRQFF. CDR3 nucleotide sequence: TGCAGCGTTGACGGGACAGGGTCATTAAGGCAGTTCTTC.

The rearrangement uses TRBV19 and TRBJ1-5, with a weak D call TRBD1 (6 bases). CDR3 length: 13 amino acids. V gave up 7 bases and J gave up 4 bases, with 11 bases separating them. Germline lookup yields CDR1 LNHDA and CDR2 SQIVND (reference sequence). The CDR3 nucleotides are TGTGCCAGTAATTTAGGGGGTAATCAGCCCCAGCATTTT. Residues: CASNLGGNQPQHF.

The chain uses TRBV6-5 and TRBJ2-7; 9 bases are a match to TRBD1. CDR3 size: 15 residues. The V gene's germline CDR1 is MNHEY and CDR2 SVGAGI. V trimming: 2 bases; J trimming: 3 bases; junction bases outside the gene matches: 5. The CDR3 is CASSYLGQGIYEQYF. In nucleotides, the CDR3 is TGTGCCAGCAGTTACCTGGGACAGGGTATCTACGAGCAGTACTTC.

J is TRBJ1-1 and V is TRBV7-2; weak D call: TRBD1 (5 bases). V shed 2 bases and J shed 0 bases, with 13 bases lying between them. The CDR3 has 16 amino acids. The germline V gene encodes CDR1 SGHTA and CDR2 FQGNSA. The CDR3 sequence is CASSLNPGRVNTEAFF. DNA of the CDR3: TGTGCCAGCAGCTTAAATCCCGGCAGGGTGAACACTGAAGCTTTCTTT.

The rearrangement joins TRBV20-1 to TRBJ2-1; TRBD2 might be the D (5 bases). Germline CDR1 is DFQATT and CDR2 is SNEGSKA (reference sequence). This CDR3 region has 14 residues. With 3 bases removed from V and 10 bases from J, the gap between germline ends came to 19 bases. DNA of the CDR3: TGCAGTGCTAGTGGAGCGCGGGTTGAAGACGAGCAGTTCTTC. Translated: CSASGARVEDEQFF.